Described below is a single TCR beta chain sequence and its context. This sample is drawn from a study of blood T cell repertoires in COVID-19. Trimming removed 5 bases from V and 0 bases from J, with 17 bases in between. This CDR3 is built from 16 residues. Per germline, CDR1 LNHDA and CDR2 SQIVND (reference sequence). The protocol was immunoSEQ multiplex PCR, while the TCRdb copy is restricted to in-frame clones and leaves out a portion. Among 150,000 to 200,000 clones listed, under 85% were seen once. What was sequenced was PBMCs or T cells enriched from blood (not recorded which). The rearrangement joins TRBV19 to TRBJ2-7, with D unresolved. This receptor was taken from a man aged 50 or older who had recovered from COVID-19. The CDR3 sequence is CASSGLSRGSSYEQYF. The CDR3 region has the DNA TGTGCCAGTAGTGGTTTGTCTCGAGGTAGCTCCTACGAGCAGTACTTC.